This is a list of T cell receptor beta chains from one sample in a study of PD-L1 blockade in urothelial cancer. The table came from immunoSEQ multiplex PCR; TCRdb's copy has only in-frame clones and leaves some out. In the table there are fewer than 75,000 clones, 90% of which are singletons. The sequenced sample was PBMCs, obtained around atezolizumab (anti-PD-L1) treatment. Source of these receptors: a man between 65 and 80 years old with urothelial cancer. The CDR3 runs from the conserved cysteine through the conserved F or W.

>TRBV2|TRBJ2-2
CASTTEAGELFF
>TRBV10-1|TRBJ1-2
CASRPTGVDGYTF
>TRBV23-1|TRBJ2-7
CASSRRDEGQGSHEQYF
>TRBV14|TRBJ2-1
CASSQDFELAGVKFF
>TRBV4-2|TRBJ2-7
CASSQSTYSYEQYF
>TRBV19|TRBJ1-5
CASSSGQAHSNQPQHF
>TRBV18|TRBJ2-2
CASSLPGQGSTGELFF
>TRBV4-1|TRBJ2-3
CASSQGLATDTQYF
>TRBV5-1|TRBJ2-3
CASSSKTRTDTQYF
>TRBV7-6|TRBJ2-5
CASSQPLRDRVPETQYF
>TRBV28|TRBJ2-5
CATQGGGEETQYF
>TRBV27|TRBJ2-7
CASSLLRLAGKSYEQYF
>TRBV5-4|TRBJ2-7
CASSLNRGDYEQYF
>TRBV5-6|TRBJ2-1
CASSSTSGRAGYNEQFF
>TRBV5-6|TRBJ1-2
CASSLRMTGSYGYTF
>TRBV2|TRBJ2-7
CASSLTGYEQYF
>TRBV18|TRBJ2-3
CASSPRSRTTDTQYF
>TRBV15|TRBJ1-4
CATSRAGTGVRKLFF
>TRBV5-1|TRBJ2-7
CASSLFGTSGLPGTYEQYF
>TRBV9|TRBJ1-2
CASSVEPTERYGYTF
>TRBV11-1|TRBJ2-7
CASSLARTSHYEQYF
>TRBV28|TRBJ2-2
CASSKDRGRKKGTGELFF